The sequence of this T cell receptor (beta chain) was determined in a study of shared clonotypes between healthy human individuals. Study information: For every donor, three CD4 naive, three CD4 memory, two CD8 naive and one CD8 memory plates were used.

Naive CD8 cells, CD45RO-negative and positively selected for CCR7, excluded terminally differentiated effector memory CD45RA+ cells. The donor cohort consisted entirely of Caucasian adults residing in Nashville, Tennessee. The CDR3 sequence is 16 residues long. Trimming took 3 bases from V and 7 from J; bases not matched to a gene: 7. Germline loops: CDR1 SQVTM, CDR2 ANQGSEA. A 200 ng quantity of DNA, tens of thousands of T cell genomes, went into the sorted-subset replicate PCRs. Sequenced by immunoSEQ multiplex PCR; TCRdb stores in-frame clones only, minus some. The table shows around 640,000 clones, with roughly 95% occurring only once. Findings and limits, study-wide: When naive CD4 clonotypes were compared across a handful of donors, roughly 4.9% were shared.

Details on this clone: As yet, its antigen is unknown.

The sample comprised naive CD8+ T cells sorted from blood. The TCR originated in a woman aged 25 to 39 in good health. V gene TRBV29-1 combines with J gene TRBJ2-1, with TRBD2 matching over 15 bases. CDR3 in DNA: TGCAGCGTTGAGGAGGGACTAGCGGGAGGTAGAAATGAGCAGTTCTTC. Translated: CSVEEGLAGGRNEQFF.